This T cell receptor beta chain was captured in a study of T cells expressing NK-cell markers. Background on the study: In the group of eight sequenced donors, seven were HCMV-seropositive and one was seronegative. General study findings and limits: NKG2C+ dominant clonotypes from more than 5 donors made up about 1.0-7.5% of CD8+ T cells. In four donors, dominant clonotypes made up about 25-65% of CD3+CD56-NKG2C+ cells. Whether expanded NKG2C+ T cell clones were HCMV specific stayed uncertain.

CDR3 length: 14 residues. The germline CDR1 and CDR2 sequences are MDHEN and SYDVKM. About this clonotype: Its antigen is not known.

Reanalyzing the 5' RACE reads, TCRdb keeps one entry per CDR3 protein, without DNA. Recorded for this sample: 550,000 to 600,000 distinct CDR3 sequences. The sequence was collected from a man younger than 30 in good health. The sequencing input was blood T cells: a sorted CD56 or NKG2C T cell subset, CD4+ or CD8+ T cells, or bulk PBMC T cells (not recorded which). The chain links TRBV28 to TRBJ1-1. CDR3: CASTVRGWTTEAFF. The whole variable domain, filled in from reference TRBV28 and TRBJ1-1, reads DVKVTQSSRYLVKRTGEKVFLECVQDMDHENMFWYRQDPGLGLRLIYFSYDVKMKEKGDIPEGYSVSREKKERFSLILESASTNQTSMYLCASTVRGWTTEAFFGQGTRLTVV.